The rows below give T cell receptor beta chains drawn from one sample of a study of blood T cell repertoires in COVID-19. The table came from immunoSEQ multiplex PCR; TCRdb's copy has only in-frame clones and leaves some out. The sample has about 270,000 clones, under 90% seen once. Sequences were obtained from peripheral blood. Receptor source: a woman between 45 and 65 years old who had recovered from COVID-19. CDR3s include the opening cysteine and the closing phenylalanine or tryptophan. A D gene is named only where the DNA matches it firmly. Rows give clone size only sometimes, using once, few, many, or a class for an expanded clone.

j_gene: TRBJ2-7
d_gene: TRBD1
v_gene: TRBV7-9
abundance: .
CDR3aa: CASSPPRQGPREQYF
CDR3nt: TGTGCCAGCAGCCCACCGAGACAGGGACCTCGTGAGCAGTACTTC

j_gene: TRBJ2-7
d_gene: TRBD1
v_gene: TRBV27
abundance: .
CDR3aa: CASSSPGADRGLKVWQYF
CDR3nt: TGTGCCAGCAGTTCACCGGGGGCGGACAGGGGATTAAAGGTATGGCAGTACTTC

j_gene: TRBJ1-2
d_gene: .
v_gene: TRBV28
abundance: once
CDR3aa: CASSSPPGNYGYTF
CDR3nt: TGTGCCAGCAGTTCCCCCCCCGGGAACTATGGCTACACCTTC

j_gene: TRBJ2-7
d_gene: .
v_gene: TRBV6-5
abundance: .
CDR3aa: CASTRRAGNSYEQYF
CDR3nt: TGTGCCAGCACCAGACGTGCGGGGAACTCCTACGAGCAGTACTTC

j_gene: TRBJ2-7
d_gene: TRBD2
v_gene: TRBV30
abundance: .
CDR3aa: CAWSVLAGSDEQYF
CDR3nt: TGTGCCTGGAGTGTACTAGCGGGGTCTGATGAGCAGTACTTC

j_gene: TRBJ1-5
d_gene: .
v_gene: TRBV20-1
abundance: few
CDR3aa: CSASWGGAGNQPQHF
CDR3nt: TGCAGTGCTAGTTGGGGGGGCGCAGGCAATCAGCCCCAGCATTTT

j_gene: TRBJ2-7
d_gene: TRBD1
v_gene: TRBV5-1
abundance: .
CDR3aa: CASSLRTGGFGYEQYF
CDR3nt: TGCGCCAGCAGCTTACGGACAGGGGGTTTCGGGTACGAGCAGTACTTC

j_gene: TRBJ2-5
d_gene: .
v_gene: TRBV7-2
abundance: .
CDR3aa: CASSLERFPPLETQYF
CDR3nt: TGTGCCAGCAGCTTAGAGCGGTTCCCCCCCCTAGAGACCCAGTACTTC

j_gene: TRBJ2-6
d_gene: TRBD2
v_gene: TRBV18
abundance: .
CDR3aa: CASSQGGSSGANVLTF
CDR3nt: TGTGCCAGCTCACAAGGCGGGAGCTCTGGGGCCAACGTCCTGACTTTC

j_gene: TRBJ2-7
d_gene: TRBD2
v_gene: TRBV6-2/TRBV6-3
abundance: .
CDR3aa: CASGLVSGRSTYEQYF
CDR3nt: TGTGCCAGCGGCCTCGTGAGCGGGAGGTCCACCTACGAGCAGTACTTC

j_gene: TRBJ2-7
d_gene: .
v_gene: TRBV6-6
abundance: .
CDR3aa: CASRERAHSYEQYF
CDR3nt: TGTGCCAGCAGAGAGCGGGCACACTCCTACGAGCAGTACTTC

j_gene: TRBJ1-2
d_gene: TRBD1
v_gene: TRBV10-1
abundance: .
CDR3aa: CASRIKDRECNYGYTF
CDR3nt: TGCGCCAGCAGGATAAAGGACAGGGAATGTAACTATGGCTACACCTTC

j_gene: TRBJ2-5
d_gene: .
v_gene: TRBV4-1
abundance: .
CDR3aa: CASSQPRAGETQYF
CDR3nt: TGCGCCAGCAGCCAACCTCGGGCGGGGGAGACCCAGTACTTC

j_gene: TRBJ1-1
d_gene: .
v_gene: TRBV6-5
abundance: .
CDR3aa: CASSYYIGREAFF
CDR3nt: TGTGCCAGCAGTTATTATATCGGGAGGGAAGCTTTCTTT

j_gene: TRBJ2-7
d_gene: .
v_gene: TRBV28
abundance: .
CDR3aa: CASGVAGSANEQYF
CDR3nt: TGTGCCAGCGGGGTTGCGGGGTCTGCAAACGAGCAGTACTTC

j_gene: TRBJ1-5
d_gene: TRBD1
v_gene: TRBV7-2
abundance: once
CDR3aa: CASSLTGTGNQPQHF
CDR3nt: TGTGCCAGCAGCTTAACTGGGACAGGGAATCAGCCCCAGCATTTT

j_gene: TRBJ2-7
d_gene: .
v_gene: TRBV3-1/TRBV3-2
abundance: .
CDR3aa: CASSHLTEPYEQYF
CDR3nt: TGTGCCAGCAGCCACTTGACAGAACCCTACGAGCAGTACTTC

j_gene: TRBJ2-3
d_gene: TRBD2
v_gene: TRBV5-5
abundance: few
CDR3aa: CASNNGGARDTQYF
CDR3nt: TGTGCCAGCAACAACGGGGGGGCCCGGGATACGCAGTATTTT

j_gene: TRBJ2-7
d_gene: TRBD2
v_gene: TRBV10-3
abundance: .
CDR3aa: CAATSGDDYEQYF
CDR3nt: TGTGCCGCCACTAGCGGGGATGACTACGAGCAGTACTTC